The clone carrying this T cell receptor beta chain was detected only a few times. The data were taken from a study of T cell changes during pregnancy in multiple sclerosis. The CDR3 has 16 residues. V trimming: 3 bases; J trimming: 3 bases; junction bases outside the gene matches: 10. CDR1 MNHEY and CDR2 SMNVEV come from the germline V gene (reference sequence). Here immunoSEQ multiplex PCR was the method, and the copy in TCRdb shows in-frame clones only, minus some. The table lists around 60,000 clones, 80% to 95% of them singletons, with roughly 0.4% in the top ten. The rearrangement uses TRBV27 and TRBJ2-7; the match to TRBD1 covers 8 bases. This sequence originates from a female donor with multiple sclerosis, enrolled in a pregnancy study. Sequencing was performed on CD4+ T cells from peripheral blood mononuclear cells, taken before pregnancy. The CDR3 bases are TGTGCCAGCAGTTTTGCAGGACAGGGTTTCGTCTACGAGCAGTACTTC. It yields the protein CASSFAGQGFVYEQYF.